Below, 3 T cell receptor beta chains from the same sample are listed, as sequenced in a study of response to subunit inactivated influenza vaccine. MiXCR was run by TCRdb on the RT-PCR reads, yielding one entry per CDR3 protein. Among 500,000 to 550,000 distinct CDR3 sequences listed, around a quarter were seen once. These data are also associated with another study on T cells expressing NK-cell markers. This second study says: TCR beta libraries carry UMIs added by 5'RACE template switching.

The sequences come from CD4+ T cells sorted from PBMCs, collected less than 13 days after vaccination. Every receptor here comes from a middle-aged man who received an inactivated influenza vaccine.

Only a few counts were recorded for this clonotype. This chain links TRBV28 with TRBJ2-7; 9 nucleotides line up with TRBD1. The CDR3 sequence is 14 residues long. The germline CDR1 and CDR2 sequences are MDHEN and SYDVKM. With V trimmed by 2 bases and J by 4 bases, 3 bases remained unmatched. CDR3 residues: CASSLQGQGYEQYF. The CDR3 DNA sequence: TGTGCCAGCAGTTTACAGGGACAGGGTTACGAGCAGTACTTC.

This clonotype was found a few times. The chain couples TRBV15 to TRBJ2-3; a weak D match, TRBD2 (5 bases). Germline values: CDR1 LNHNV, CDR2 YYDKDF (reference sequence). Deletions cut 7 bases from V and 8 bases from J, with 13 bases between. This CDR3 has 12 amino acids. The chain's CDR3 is CATKREHGTQYF. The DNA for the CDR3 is TGTGCCACCAAGAGGGAACACGGTACGCAGTATTTT. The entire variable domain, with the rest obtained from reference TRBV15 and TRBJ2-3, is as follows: DAMVIQNPRYQVTQFGKPVTLSCSQTLNHNVMYWYQQKSSQAPKLLFHYYDKDFNNEADTPDNFQSRRPNTSFCFLDIRSPGLGDTAMYLCATKREHGTQYFGPGTRLTVL.

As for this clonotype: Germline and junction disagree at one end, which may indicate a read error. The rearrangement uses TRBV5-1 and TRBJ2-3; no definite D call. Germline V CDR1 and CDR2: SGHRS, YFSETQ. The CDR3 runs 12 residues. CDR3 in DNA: TGCGCCTGCAGCTTATACACAGATACGCAGTATTTT. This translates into CACSLYTDTQYF.